This T cell receptor beta chain appears in the sequencing data of a study of blood T cell repertoires in COVID-19. Assay used: immunoSEQ multiplex PCR; TCRdb lists only in-frame clones, some missing. This table holds roughly 69,000 clones, approximately 84% found once. This CDR3 has 12 amino acids. The germline V gene has CDR1 LNHDA and CDR2 SQIVND (reference sequence). The V gene lost 1 base and the J gene lost 11 bases, with 6 bases spanning the gap. The sample was peripheral blood. V gene TRBV19 combines with J gene TRBJ1-6; D unclear. The TCR sequence derives from a middle-aged man with COVID-19, enrolled during active disease. CDR3: CASSIGSAPLHF. The CDR3 region has the DNA TGTGCCAGTAGTATAGGCTCGGCACCCCTCCACTTT.